The clone carrying this TCR beta chain was detected a few times. The antigen remains unidentified. This entry comes from a study of blood T cells in healthy people across ages. Study results and caveats: A roughly linear age-dependent decrease characterized TCR beta diversity per million T cells. Donor CMV status, an unknown factor, possibly confounded changes in expanded clonotypes. Aged donors had fewer naive CD4+ cells and lower diversity than long-lived donors.

Through a sample-barcoded 5' primer and a J-beta primer mix, a second PCR was run for roughly 6 to 12 cycles. TCRdb reanalysed the 5' RACE reads using MiXCR and keeps one entry per CDR3 protein. The sample has approximately 780,000 distinct CDR3 sequences; approximately 24% are singletons. The CDR3 length is 15 residues. The germline gives CDR1 SGDLS, CDR2 YYNGEE. V was clipped by 0 bases and J by 5 bases, with 14 bases between them. Another study also made use of these data, one on T cells of mothers and their children.

The rearrangement uses TRBV9 and TRBJ2-5; the D gene is possibly TRBD2 (5 bases). Sample: blood. The receptor comes from a boy aged 5 to 17 in good health. The CDR3 region is CASSVARGIRETQYF. In DNA, the CDR3 is TGTGCCAGCAGCGTAGCTCGGGGAATTAGGGAGACCCAGTACTTC.